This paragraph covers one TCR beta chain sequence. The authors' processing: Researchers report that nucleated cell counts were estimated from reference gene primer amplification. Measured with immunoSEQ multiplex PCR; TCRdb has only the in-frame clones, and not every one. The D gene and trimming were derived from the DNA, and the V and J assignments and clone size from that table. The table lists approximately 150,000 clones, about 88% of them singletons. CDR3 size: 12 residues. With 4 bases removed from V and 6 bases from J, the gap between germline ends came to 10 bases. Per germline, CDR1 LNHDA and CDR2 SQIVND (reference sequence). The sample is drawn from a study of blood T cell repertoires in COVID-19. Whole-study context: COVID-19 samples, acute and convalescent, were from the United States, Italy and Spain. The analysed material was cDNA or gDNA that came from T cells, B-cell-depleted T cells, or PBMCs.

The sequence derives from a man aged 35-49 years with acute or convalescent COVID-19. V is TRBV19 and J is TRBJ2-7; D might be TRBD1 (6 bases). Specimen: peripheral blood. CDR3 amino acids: CASSTRGGEQYF. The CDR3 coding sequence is TGTGCCAGTAGTACCAGGGGTGGCGAGCAGTACTTC.